This passage covers 10 T cell receptor beta chains from one sample sequenced in a study of response to subunit inactivated influenza vaccine. TCRdb reanalysed the RT-PCR reads using MiXCR and keeps one entry per CDR3 protein. In the table there are 630,000 or so distinct CDR3 sequences, approximately 14% of which are singletons. The material sequenced was PBMCs from blood, taken roughly 13 days after vaccination. Receptor source: a man aged 50 to 60 who received an inactivated influenza vaccine.

This clonotype was seen only a few times. The chain has TRBV7-9 and TRBJ2-3; D not certain. The CDR3 is made up of 15 amino acids. V lost 2 bases, J lost 2 bases, and 11 bases lay in between. CDR1 is SEHNR and CDR2 is FQNEAQ in the germline V gene (reference sequence). DNA of the CDR3: TGTGCCAGCAGCTTAAATCGTGGTTCCACAGATACGCAGTATTTT. It encodes CASSLNRGSTDTQYF.

This clonotype was detected ten times or more. This rearrangement joins TRBV3-1 to TRBJ2-5, with 11 bases matching TRBD2. Germline V gene sequence: CDR1 LGHDT, CDR2 YNNKEL (reference sequence). The trim removed 4 bases at V and 5 bases at J, leaving 6 bases unmatched. This CDR3 is 15 amino acids long. CDR3 DNA: TGTGCCAGCAGCCCTCTAGCGGGGGGACGTGAGACCCAGTACTTC. Translating gives CASSPLAGGRETQYF.

The genes are TRBV7-9 and TRBJ2-2; 11 nucleotides line up with TRBD2. This CDR3 region has 17 residues. Germline V lookup: CDR1 SEHNR, CDR2 FQNEAQ (reference sequence). V was pared by 2 bases and J by 5 bases, with 7 bases of the junction left unmatched. The CDR3 spells CASSLTSGGARTGELFF. The CDR3 DNA reads TGTGCCAGCAGCTTAACTAGCGGGGGAGCAAGAACCGGGGAGCTGTTTTTT.

This clonotype was seen repeatedly, ten times or more. The gene calls are TRBV6-2 or TRBV6-3 and TRBJ2-1; 8 nucleotides match TRBD1. CDR3 length: 16 amino acids. CDR1 MNHEY and CDR2 SVGEGT come from the germline V gene. The trim removed 6 bases at V and 4 bases at J, leaving 11 bases unmatched. CDR3 residues: CASSRLGTGEYNEQFF. CDR3 bases: TGTGCCAGCAGCCGACTCGGGACAGGCGAATACAATGAGCAGTTCTTC.

This clonotype turned up a few times. This chain links TRBV20-1 with TRBJ2-1; 12 nucleotides line up with TRBD2. There are 16 residues in the CDR3. Germline-derived CDR1 and CDR2 are DFQATT and SNEGSKA (reference sequence). Trimming cost V 4 bases and J 0 bases; bases outside gene matches: 4. As DNA, the CDR3 is TGCAGTGCTAACGGACTAGCGGGAAGCTCCTACAATGAGCAGTTCTTC. Translation gives CSANGLAGSSYNEQFF.

This clonotype was recorded a few times. The CDR3 sequence: CSARAHTNYGYTF. The CDR3 DNA follows: TGCAGTGCTAGAGCCCACACTAACTATGGCTACACCTTC. V gene TRBV20-1 combines with J gene TRBJ1-2; D gene uncertain. Germline lookup yields CDR1 DFQATT and CDR2 SNEGSKA (reference sequence). This CDR3 has 13 residues. V was shortened by 1 base and J by 0 bases, with 6 bases between the two germline ends.

With regard to this clonotype: This sequence may be a read error, since a much larger clone differs from it by one base. V gene TRBV6-1 combines with J gene TRBJ2-7; 9 bases line up with TRBD1. Germline V gives CDR1 MNHNS, CDR2 SASEGT. This CDR3 contains 14 residues. V was pared by 6 bases and J by 3 bases, with 6 bases of the junction left unmatched. This chain's CDR3 is CASRSGTGFYEQYF. The CDR3 DNA is TGTGCCAGCAGATCCGGGACAGGGTTCTACGAGCAGTACTTC.

The rearrangement links TRBV6-1 to TRBJ2-7, with TRBD1 matching 11 bases. V gave up 6 bases and J gave up 3 bases; unmatched junction bases: 4. The CDR3 length is 14 residues. Germline CDR1 MNHNS, CDR2 SASEGT. The CDR3 DNA follows: TGTGCCAGCAGCCACGGGACAGGGGGCTACGAGCAGTACTTC. It translates to CASSHGTGGYEQYF.

This clonotype was counted only a few times. The chain uses TRBV5-1 and TRBJ2-3; possible D gene TRBD2, 6 bases. CDR3 length: 15 residues. Trimming took 5 bases from V and 0 from J, leaving 13 bases between them. The germline CDR1 and CDR2 sequences are SGHRS and YFSETQ. CDR3 loop: CASSIWDLSTDTQYF. The DNA of the CDR3 is TGCGCCAGCAGTATCTGGGACTTGAGCACAGATACGCAGTATTTT.

CDR3 protein: CASSLAASGCQETQYF. Written as DNA, the CDR3 is TGCGCCAGCAGCTTGGCGGCTAGCGGGTGCCAAGAGACCCAGTACTTC. The V and J genes are TRBV5-1 and TRBJ2-5, with 8 bases that match TRBD2. CDR1 SGHRS and CDR2 YFSETQ come from the germline V gene. The CDR3 sequence is 16 residues long. J lost 1 base, V lost 0 bases, and 5 bases had no gene match. Full variable domain (outside the CDR3, taken from reference TRBV5-1 and TRBJ2-5): KAGVTQTPRYLIKTRGQQVTLSCSPISGHRSVSWYQQTPGQGLQFLFEYFSETQRNKGNFPGRFSGRQFSNSRSEMNVSTLELGDSALYLCASSLAASGCQETQYFGPGTRLLVL.